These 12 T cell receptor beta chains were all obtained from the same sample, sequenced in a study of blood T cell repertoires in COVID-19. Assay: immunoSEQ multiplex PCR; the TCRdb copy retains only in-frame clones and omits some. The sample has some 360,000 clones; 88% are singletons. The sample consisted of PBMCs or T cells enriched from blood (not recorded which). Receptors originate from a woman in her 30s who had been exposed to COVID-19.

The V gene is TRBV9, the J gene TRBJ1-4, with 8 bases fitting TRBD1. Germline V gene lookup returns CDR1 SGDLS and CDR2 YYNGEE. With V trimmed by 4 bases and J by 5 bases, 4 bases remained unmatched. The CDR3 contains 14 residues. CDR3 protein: CASSFGTGNEKLFF. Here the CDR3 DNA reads TGTGCCAGCAGCTTCGGGACAGGAAATGAAAAACTGTTTTTT.

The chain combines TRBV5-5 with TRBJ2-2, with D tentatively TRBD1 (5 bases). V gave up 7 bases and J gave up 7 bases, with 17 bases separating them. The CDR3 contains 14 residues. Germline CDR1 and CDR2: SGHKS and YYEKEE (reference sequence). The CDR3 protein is CASGWGLDGGELFF. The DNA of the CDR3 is TGTGCCAGCGGATGGGGCCTCGACGGCGGGGAGCTGTTTTTT.

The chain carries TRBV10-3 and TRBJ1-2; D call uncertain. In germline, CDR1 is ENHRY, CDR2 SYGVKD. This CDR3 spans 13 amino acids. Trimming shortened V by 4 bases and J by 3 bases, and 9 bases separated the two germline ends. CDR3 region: CAISVSADYGYTF. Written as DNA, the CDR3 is TGTGCCATCAGTGTTAGTGCGGACTATGGCTACACCTTC.

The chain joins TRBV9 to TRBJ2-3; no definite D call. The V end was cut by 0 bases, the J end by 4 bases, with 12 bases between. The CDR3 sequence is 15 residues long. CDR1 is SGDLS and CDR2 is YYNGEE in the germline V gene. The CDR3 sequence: CASSVGAGDADTQYF. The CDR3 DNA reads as TGTGCCAGCAGCGTAGGAGCCGGAGACGCAGATACGCAGTATTTT. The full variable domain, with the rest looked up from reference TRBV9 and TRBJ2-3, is DSGVTQTPKHLITATGQRVTLRCSPRSGDLSVYWYQQSLDQGLQFLIQYYNGEERAKGNILERFSAQQFPDLHSELNLSSLELGDSALYFCASSVGAGDADTQYFGPGTRLTVL.

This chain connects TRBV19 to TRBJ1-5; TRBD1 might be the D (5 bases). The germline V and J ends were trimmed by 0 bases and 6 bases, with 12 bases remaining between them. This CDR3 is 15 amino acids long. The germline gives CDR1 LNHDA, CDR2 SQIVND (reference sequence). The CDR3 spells CASSIEDNLGQPQHF. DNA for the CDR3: TGTGCCAGTAGTATAGAGGACAATCTGGGTCAGCCCCAGCATTTT.

The CDR3 loop reads CAWTYRGIHSYEQYF. CDR3 sequence (DNA): TGTGCCTGGACTTACAGGGGGATTCACTCCTACGAGCAGTACTTC. The chain is built from TRBV30 and TRBJ2-7; 8 bases align to TRBD1. The length of the CDR3 is 15 residues. Germline V gives CDR1 GTSNPN, CDR2 SVGIG (reference sequence). V trimming: 4 bases; J trimming: 0 bases; junction bases outside the gene matches: 8.

CDR3 sequence (DNA): TGCAGTTCCCAGGGTCCGGAGACCCAGTACTTC. It translates to CSSQGPETQYF. V and J are TRBV20-1 and TRBJ2-5; the D gene is possibly TRBD1 (5 bases). There are 11 residues in the CDR3. V lost 8 bases and J 5 bases, leaving 12 bases between the germline ends. Germline assignment: CDR1 DFQATT and CDR2 SNEGSKA (reference sequence).

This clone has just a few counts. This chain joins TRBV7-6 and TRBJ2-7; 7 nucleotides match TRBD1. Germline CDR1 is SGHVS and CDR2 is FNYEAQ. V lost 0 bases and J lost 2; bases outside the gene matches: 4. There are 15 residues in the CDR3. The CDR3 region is CASSLAGQGAYEQYF. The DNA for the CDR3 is TGTGCCAGCAGCTTAGCGGGGCAGGGGGCCTACGAGCAGTACTTC.

CDR3: CASSQDTGISTGELFF. CDR3 nucleotides: TGTGCCAGCAGCCAAGATACGGGAATTTCCACCGGGGAGCTGTTTTTT. The chain is built from TRBV4-2 and TRBJ2-2, with D possibly TRBD2 on 5 matching bases. Trimming removed 0 bases from V and 4 bases from J, with 12 bases in between. Germline loops: CDR1 LGHNA, CDR2 YNFKEQ. The CDR3 extends over 16 amino acids.

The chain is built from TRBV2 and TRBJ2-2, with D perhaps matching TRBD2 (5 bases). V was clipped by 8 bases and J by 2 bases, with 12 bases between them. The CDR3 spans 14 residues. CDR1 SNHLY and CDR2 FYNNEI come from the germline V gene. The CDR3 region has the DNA TGTGCCAGCTCACGGACTTATAACACCGGGGAGCTGTTTTTT. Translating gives CASSRTYNTGELFF.

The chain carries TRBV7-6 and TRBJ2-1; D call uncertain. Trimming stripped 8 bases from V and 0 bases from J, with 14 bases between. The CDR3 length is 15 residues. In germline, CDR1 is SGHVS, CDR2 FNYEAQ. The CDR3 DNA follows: TGTGCCAGCGGATACCCCCGAGGCTCCTACAATGAGCAGTTCTTC. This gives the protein CASGYPRGSYNEQFF.

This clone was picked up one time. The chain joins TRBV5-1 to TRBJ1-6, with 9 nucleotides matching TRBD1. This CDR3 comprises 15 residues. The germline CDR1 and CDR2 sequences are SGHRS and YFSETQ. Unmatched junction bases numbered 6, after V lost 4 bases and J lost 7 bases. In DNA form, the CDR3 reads TGCGCCAGCAGCATCACGACAGGGGGGAATTCACCCCTCCACTTT. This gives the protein CASSITTGGNSPLHF. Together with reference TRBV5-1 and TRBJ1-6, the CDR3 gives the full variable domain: KAGVTQTPRYLIKTRGQQVTLSCSPISGHRSVSWYQQTPGQGLQFLFEYFSETQRNKGNFPGRFSGRQFSNSRSEMNVSTLELGDSALYLCASSITTGGNSPLHFGNGTRLTVT.